Below, 26 T cell receptor beta chains from the same sample are listed, as sequenced in a study of cytomegalovirus exposure and HLA in healthy donors. Researchers ran the PCR with 60 Vbeta and 13 Jbeta primers. Assay: immunoSEQ multiplex PCR; the TCRdb copy retains only in-frame clones and omits some. The repertoire includes 250,000 or so clones, around 81% of them detected once, and around 8% sits in the top ten. Sequencing was done on a sample of PBMCs. The receptors were sampled from a woman aged 55-75 years in good health and CMV-seropositive.

The chain links TRBV28 to TRBJ2-5, with D possibly being TRBD1 (5 bases). The germline V gene has CDR1 MDHEN and CDR2 SYDVKM. The CDR3 is made up of 12 amino acids. The V gene lost 8 bases and the J gene lost 3 bases, with 10 bases spanning the gap. As DNA, the CDR3 is TGTGCCAGCTGTGCCAGGGAAGAGACCCAGTACTTC. Protein sequence: CASCAREETQYF.

J is TRBJ2-1 and V is TRBV5-1; weak D call: TRBD2 (5 bases). V lost 4 bases and J lost 7, with 9 bases in between. CDR1 is SGHRS, CDR2 YFSETQ, per germline. The CDR3 spans 12 residues. The CDR3 sequence: CASSEGWNEQFF. In DNA, the CDR3 is TGCGCCAGCAGCGAGGGTTGGAATGAGCAGTTCTTC.

The V gene is TRBV11-2, the J gene TRBJ1-1, with TRBD1 identical over 8 bases. Germline lookup yields CDR1 SGHAT and CDR2 FQNNGV. J was trimmed by 4 bases and V by 6 bases; bases with no gene match: 7. The CDR3 runs 14 residues. CDR3 in amino acids: CASSQNRGGTEAFF. For the CDR3, the DNA is TGTGCCAGCAGTCAAAACAGGGGGGGCACTGAAGCTTTCTTT. Supplemented by reference TRBV11-2 and TRBJ1-1, the full variable domain reads EAGVAQSPRYKIIEKRQSVAFWCNPISGHATLYWYQQILGQGPKLLIQFQNNGVVDDSQLPKDRFSAERLKGVDSTLKIQPAKLEDSAVYLCASSQNRGGTEAFFGQGTRLTVV.

CDR3 loop: CASSWQGGYEQYF. CDR3 in DNA: TGCGCCAGCAGCTGGCAGGGAGGCTACGAGCAGTACTTC. The chain is built from TRBV5-1 and TRBJ2-7; TRBD2 might be the D (6 bases). Germline V gene lookup returns CDR1 SGHRS and CDR2 YFSETQ. The CDR3 runs 13 residues. V gave up 3 bases and J gave up 3 bases, with 10 bases separating them.

The chain is built from TRBV29-1 and TRBJ1-1; the D is unclear. Germline lookup yields CDR1 SQVTM and CDR2 ANQGSEA. The CDR3 spans 14 residues. CDR3 sequence (DNA): TGCAGTCTCTTTGCGGATAACATGAACACTGAAGCTTTCTTT. It translates to CSLFADNMNTEAFF.

This chain uses TRBV29-1 with TRBJ2-5; the match to TRBD1 covers 7 bases. The germline CDR1 and CDR2 sequences are SQVTM and ANQGSEA. The CDR3 runs 14 residues. The junction had 12 bases not matched to a gene; V was cut back by 4 bases and J by 7 bases. Written as DNA, the CDR3 is TGCAGCGTTGCCGATGGACAGGCCTCGGGGACCCAGTACTTC. Protein product: CSVADGQASGTQYF.

This chain links TRBV4-1 with TRBJ1-3; TRBD1 aligns across 9 bases. CDR1 and CDR2 (germline): MGHRA, YSYEKL. V gave up 4 bases and J gave up 1 base; unmatched junction bases: 5. This CDR3 contains 16 residues. CDR3 protein: CASSREDRGSGNTIYF. CDR3 nucleotide sequence: TGCGCCAGCAGCCGCGAGGACAGGGGATCTGGAAACACCATATATTTT.

This chain links TRBV2 with TRBJ2-1, with D possibly matching TRBD2 (7 bases). V lost 6 bases and J lost 6, with 21 bases in between. There are 16 residues in the CDR3. CDR1 SNHLY and CDR2 FYNNEI come from the germline V gene. The CDR3 sequence is CASRVQGRLAVNEQFF. The CDR3 nucleotides are TGTGCCAGCAGAGTGCAGGGGAGACTAGCTGTCAATGAGCAGTTCTTC.

V and J are TRBV11-2 and TRBJ2-1, with TRBD2 identical over 9 bases. Germline values: CDR1 SGHAT, CDR2 FQNNGV. CDR3 length equals 16 residues. V was clipped by 5 bases and J by 2 bases; unmatched bases: 7. Written as DNA, the CDR3 is TGTGCCAGCAGCGGTAGCGGGAGAAATGCCTACAATGAGCAGTTCTTC. Its translation is CASSGSGRNAYNEQFF.

The rearrangement uses TRBV29-1 and TRBJ2-1; TRBD1 agrees at 9 bases. The CDR3 is 18 residues long. Looked up from germline, CDR1 is SQVTM and CDR2 is ANQGSEA. With 6 bases clipped from V and 5 bases from J, the junction kept 20 bases outside the gene matches. The CDR3 region has the DNA TGCAGCGTCCCCTGGACAGGGGAGGTCGGAGCGGCTAACAATGAGCAGTTCTTC. It is translated as CSVPWTGEVGAANNEQFF.

The V gene is TRBV7-9, the J gene TRBJ2-7; maybe TRBD2 (6 bases). The germline V and J ends were trimmed by 5 bases and 0 bases, with 17 bases remaining between them. Germline-derived CDR1 and CDR2 are SEHNR and FQNEAQ (reference sequence). The CDR3 covers 16 residues. The CDR3 DNA reads TGTGCCAGCAGCGGCGGGACCTTCACGGGCTCCTACGAGCAGTACTTC. Encoded protein: CASSGGTFTGSYEQYF.

This clone was found once. V is TRBV10-3 and J is TRBJ2-5, with D perhaps matching TRBD2 (6 bases). This CDR3 has 16 residues. V was cut by 3 bases and J by 2 bases, with 16 bases left in between. Germline CDR1 ENHRY, CDR2 SYGVKD. CDR3 loop: CAISEGTVTDQETQYF. CDR3 DNA: TGTGCCATCAGTGAAGGGACTGTTACCGATCAAGAGACCCAGTACTTC.

The rearrangement uses TRBV9 and TRBJ2-1; D unclear. The germline V gene encodes CDR1 SGDLS and CDR2 YYNGEE. The CDR3 totals 14 residues. V dropped 0 bases and J dropped 8 bases, with 12 bases sitting between them. The CDR3 nucleotides read TGTGCCAGCAGCGTAGCTCCGGTCCCCCATGAGCAGTTCTTC. Amino acid sequence: CASSVAPVPHEQFF.

V is TRBV6-1 and J is TRBJ2-7; tentatively, D is TRBD2 (6 bases). V was trimmed by 7 bases and J by 2 bases, leaving 12 bases between them. The CDR3 is made up of 13 amino acids. Germline CDR1 MNHNS, CDR2 SASEGT. The CDR3 here is CASTDSGAYEQYF. In nucleotides, the CDR3 is TGTGCCAGCACCGACTCGGGGGCCTACGAGCAGTACTTC.

The V gene is TRBV18, the J gene TRBJ2-2; 7 nucleotides line up with TRBD2. CDR1 is KGHSH, CDR2 LQKENI, per germline. Trimming took 6 bases from V and 0 from J; bases not matched to a gene: 4. The CDR3 sequence is 15 residues long. CDR3 sequence: CASSRTSANTGELFF. CDR3 bases: TGTGCCAGCTCCCGGACTAGTGCGAACACCGGGGAGCTGTTTTTT. The full variable domain, completed using reference TRBV18 and TRBJ2-2, is NAGVMQNPRHLVRRRGQEARLRCSPMKGHSHVYWYRQLPEEGLKFMVYLQKENIIDESGMPKERFSAEFPKEGPSILRIQQVVRGDSAAYFCASSRTSANTGELFFGEGSRLTVL.

The chain has TRBV18 and TRBJ1-5, with D possibly TRBD1 on 5 matching bases. From germline, CDR1 is KGHSH and CDR2 LQKENI. CDR3 length: 12 amino acids. V lost 6 bases to trimming and J lost 5 bases, with 8 bases between them. The CDR3 protein is CASSDSDQPQHF. For the CDR3, the DNA is TGTGCCAGCTCCGACAGTGATCAGCCCCAGCATTTT.

The rearrangement uses TRBV6-5 and TRBJ2-7, with D maybe TRBD1 (6 bases). Looked up from germline, CDR1 is MNHEY and CDR2 is SVGAGI. V was trimmed by 2 bases and J by 5 bases, leaving 16 bases between them. The CDR3 runs to 15 residues. CDR3 sequence: CASSYTWGPADEQYF. CDR3 sequence (DNA): TGTGCCAGCAGTTACACTTGGGGGCCTGCCGACGAGCAGTACTTC.

The rearrangement links TRBV9 to TRBJ2-7; D is possibly TRBD1 (6 bases). The CDR3 length is 14 residues. CDR1 and CDR2 (germline): SGDLS, YYNGEE. Trimming stripped 4 bases from V and 6 bases from J, with 17 bases between. CDR3 nucleotides: TGTGCCAGCAGCAGTCGCTCAGGGGATCTCGAGCAGTACTTC. It specifies CASSSRSGDLEQYF.

Turning to this clone: Compared with germline, one end of the junction differs, possibly owing to a read error. The sample contains more than one DNA sequence encoding this CDR3. V usage is TRBV5-1 and J usage is TRBJ1-1; D may be TRBD1 (5 bases). Germline lookup yields CDR1 SGHRS and CDR2 YFSETQ. This CDR3 contains 14 residues. The CDR3 region is CASTLGRGNTEAFF. For the CDR3, the DNA is TGCGCCAGCACCTTGGGACGCGGGAACACTGAAGCTTTCTTT.

This clone turned up a few times. The chain recombines TRBV7-3 with TRBJ2-1, with 8 bases aligning to TRBD1. CDR1 is SGHTA, CDR2 FQGTGA, per germline. V shed 2 bases and J 1 base; nucleotides not matched to a gene: 1. The length of the CDR3 is 15 residues. CDR3 amino acids: CASSLGQGSYNEQFF. CDR3 nucleotide sequence: TGTGCCAGCAGCTTAGGACAGGGTTCCTACAATGAGCAGTTCTTC.

Concerning this clone itself: A read error may account for a junction end that differs from germline. The rearrangement uses TRBV11-3 and TRBJ1-1; D may be TRBD1 (5 bases). The CDR3 is made up of 13 amino acids. Germline assignment: CDR1 SGHNT and CDR2 YENEEA. The chain's CDR3 is CASSLDLDSHPIF. In nucleotides, the CDR3 is TGTGCCAGCAGCTTAGATCTCGACAGCCACCCAATCTTT.

CDR3 nucleotide sequence: TGTGCCAGCAGTGTATCCTACGAGCAGTACTTC. Protein: CASSVSYEQYF. V gene TRBV2 combines with J gene TRBJ2-7; D unresolved. The V end was cut by 4 bases, the J end by 1 base, with 2 bases between. This CDR3 is built from 11 residues. From germline, CDR1 is SNHLY and CDR2 FYNNEI.

J is TRBJ1-1 and V is TRBV18; 7 bases line up with TRBD1. The V and J ends lost 3 bases and 1 base, in that order; junction bases with no gene match: 5. This CDR3 has 15 amino acids. Germline-derived CDR1 and CDR2 are KGHSH and LQKENI. The CDR3, as DNA: TGTGCCAGCTCACCCCTAGGGGGCCAGAACACTGAAGCTTTCTTT. Its translation is CASSPLGGQNTEAFF.

The CDR3 DNA sequence: TGTGCCAGCAGCTTAGGGCCTTTAGCGACCCGGTACACAGATACGCAGTATTTT. This sequence encodes CASSLGPLATRYTDTQYF. This chain links TRBV11-2 with TRBJ2-3; D might be TRBD2 (5 bases). The CDR3 covers 18 residues. In germline, CDR1 is SGHAT, CDR2 FQNNGV. V lost 1 base and J 2 bases, leaving 19 bases between the germline ends. The full variable domain, completed using reference TRBV11-2 and TRBJ2-3, is EAGVAQSPRYKIIEKRQSVAFWCNPISGHATLYWYQQILGQGPKLLIQFQNNGVVDDSQLPKDRFSAERLKGVDSTLKIQPAKLEDSAVYLCASSLGPLATRYTDTQYFGPGTRLTVL.

The rearrangement uses TRBV2 and TRBJ2-1; TRBD2 agrees at 9 bases. This CDR3 region has 12 residues. In germline, CDR1 is SNHLY, CDR2 FYNNEI. Trimming at V came to 9 bases and at J to 6 bases, leaving 3 bases not matched to a gene. CDR3 nucleotide sequence: TGTGCCAGTAAGACTAGCGGCAATGAGCAGTTCTTC. Amino acid sequence: CASKTSGNEQFF.

A note on this clone: The same CDR3 also results from other DNA sequences found in this sample. V usage is TRBV7-2 and J usage is TRBJ2-7; TRBD2 matches at 15 bases. J gave up 6 bases and V 3 bases, and 0 bases lay outside the gene matches. Germline V lookup: CDR1 SGHTA, CDR2 FQGNSA. The CDR3 is 14 amino acids. CDR3 residues: CASSLGLAGGEQYF. In DNA, the CDR3 is TGTGCCAGCAGCTTGGGACTAGCGGGAGGCGAGCAGTACTTC. The variable domain in full, completed from reference TRBV7-2 and TRBJ2-7, reads GAGVSQSPSNKVTEKGKDVELRCDPISGHTALYWYRQSLGQGLEFLIYFQGNSAPDKSGLPSDRFSAERTGGSVSTLTIQRTQQEDSAVYLCASSLGLAGGEQYFGPGTRLTVT.